The T cell receptor beta chain under discussion was sequenced for a study of T cell responses to AZD1222 COVID-19 vaccine. This table comes from immunoSEQ multiplex PCR, and its TCRdb copy is limited to in-frame clones, with some not included. The table includes 66,000 or so clones, roughly 87% detected once. This specimen was peripheral blood, taken on day 0 of AZD1222 vaccination. The sequence was obtained from an adult in good health.

The CDR3 sequence: CATGRDVTYEQYF. The CDR3 DNA reads TGTGCCACCGGAAGGGACGTAACCTACGAGCAGTACTTC. This sequence joins TRBV15 and TRBJ2-7, with D perhaps matching TRBD1 or TRBD2 (5 bases each). The CDR3 is 13 residues long. The germline CDR1 and CDR2 sequences are LNHNV and YYDKDF (reference sequence). The V end was cut by 8 bases, the J end by 2 bases, with 13 bases between.